The clone carrying this T cell receptor beta chain was detected only a few times. Its cognate antigen is unknown. V shed 7 bases, J shed 2 bases, and the junction held 2 bases outside the gene matches. Germline V gene sequence: CDR1 SQVTM, CDR2 ANQGSEA. This CDR3 is built from 13 residues. Using quantitative 5'-RACE with molecular barcodes, the authors made TCR beta libraries. TCRdb re-analysed the 5' RACE reads in MiXCR, keeping a single row per CDR3 protein. Of 380,000 or so distinct CDR3 sequences in the sample, approximately 20% were seen once. The data originate from a study of CD8 T cells in ankylosing spondylitis. General study findings and limits: A motif in TCR beta, a set of roughly eight highly homologous variants, appeared characteristic of ankylosing spondylitis blood.

The sequence derives from a male donor with ankylosing spondylitis or in good health (not recorded which). The rearrangement joins TRBV29-1 to TRBJ2-2, with 9 bases fitting TRBD2. Sequenced input: blood, either unsorted or a sorted T cell fraction (not recorded which). CDR3: CSATSGNTGELFF. The CDR3 DNA reads TGCAGCGCGACTAGCGGCAACACCGGGGAGCTGTTTTTT.